Each of the 17 T cell receptor beta chains below was sequenced from the same sample in a study of regulatory T cells in long-lasting Graves disease. In building TCR beta libraries, iRepertoire HTBI primers were used together with Arm-PCR of CDR3 regions. TCRdb called the multiplex PCR reads again in MiXCR, with one record for every CDR3 protein. This repertoire shows roughly 500,000 distinct CDR3 sequences, roughly a fifth found once; its top ten account for about 6.6%. Time point in this sample: persistent/refractory GD, antithyroid drugs over 5 years with positive TRAb. RNA isolated from PBMCs was used to make the TCR library. The sample was peripheral blood mononuclear cells (PBMCs), taken when the disease was refractory, from a patient treated with antithyroid drugs. The receptor source for this set is a female donor with Graves disease.

The chain links TRBV7-3 to TRBJ2-7; D is undetermined. The CDR3 runs to 13 residues. Germline CDR1 SGHTA, CDR2 FQGTGA. V was shortened by 7 bases and J by 0 bases, with 10 bases between the two germline ends. The CDR3 bases are TGTGCCAGCACAAAAACCGGCTCCTACGAGCAGTACTTC. This sequence encodes CASTKTGSYEQYF. Using reference TRBV7-3 and TRBJ2-7 for the parts outside the CDR3, the full variable domain is GAGVSQTPSNKVTEKGKYVELRCDPISGHTALYWYRQSLGQGPEFLIYFQGTGAADDSGLPNDRFFAVRPEGSVSTLKIQRTERGDSAVYLCASTKTGSYEQYFGPGTRLTVT.

This clonotype was seen a handful of times. This chain joins TRBV11-1 and TRBJ1-1; 8 nucleotides match TRBD1. The germline CDR1 and CDR2 sequences are SGHAT and FQDESV (reference sequence). V lost 5 bases and J lost 3; bases outside the gene matches: 5. CDR3 length: 14 amino acids. The CDR3 spells CASSVRQGYTEAFF. As DNA, the CDR3 is TGTGCCAGCAGCGTCCGACAGGGGTACACTGAAGCTTTCTTT.

The gene calls are TRBV3-2 and TRBJ2-7; the table gives TRBD2 as D, unverified against the DNA. TRBV3-2 is reported as a pseudogene. This CDR3 has 19 amino acids. The CDR3 coding sequence is TGTGCCAGCAGCCAGCTCCCGGGACTAGCGGGAGGGCGTGGGCACGAGCAGTACTTC. Translating it yields CASSQLPGLAGGRGHEQYF.

At least ten counts were recorded for this clonotype. The chain combines TRBV2 with TRBJ1-5; tentative D call: TRBD1 (6 bases). Germline lookup yields CDR1 SNHLY and CDR2 FYNNEI. The CDR3 runs 16 residues. Trimming took off 9 bases at V and 0 bases at J, with 18 bases between the two ends. CDR3 protein: CASSNRAGGSNQPQHF. In DNA form, the CDR3 reads TGTGCCAGTTCCAACAGGGCCGGGGGTAGCAATCAGCCCCAGCATTTT.

The chain combines TRBV29-1 with TRBJ1-2; 11 bases map to TRBD1. Germline V gives CDR1 SQVTM, CDR2 ANQGSEA. The V gene end was trimmed by 5 bases and the J gene end by 6 bases; junction bases not matched to a gene: 5. The CDR3 length is 13 residues. The CDR3 is CSVYGTGGDGYTF. DNA of the CDR3: TGCAGCGTTTACGGGACAGGGGGAGATGGCTACACCTTC.

The table lists this clonotype with many counts. The V call is TRBV12-3 or TRBV12-4, the J call TRBJ2-2, with 14 nucleotides matching TRBD2. The V segment lost 3 bases and the J segment 5 bases; nucleotides outside the gene matches: 2. This CDR3 spans 16 amino acids. The CDR3 DNA is TGTGCCAGCAGTTTCGGACTAGCGGGAGGAACCGGGGAGCTGTTTTTT. Amino acid sequence: CASSFGLAGGTGELFF.

The chain carries TRBV28 and TRBJ2-7, with D possibly TRBD2 on 7 matching bases. Germline V gene data show CDR1 as MDHEN and CDR2 as SYDVKM. Trimming left V 9 bases short and J 6 bases short, with 15 bases between. The CDR3 is 12 amino acids. The CDR3 bases are TGTGCCAGAAACGAGGGGGAGGGCGAGCAGTACTTC. This sequence encodes CARNEGEGEQYF.

This clonotype was picked up many times. V is TRBV6-1 and J is TRBJ1-2; D gene ambiguous. From germline, CDR1 is MNHNS and CDR2 SASEGT. The V end was cut by 7 bases, the J end by 0 bases, with 9 bases between. This CDR3 comprises 13 residues. CDR3 DNA: TGTGCCAGCATGAGGGCAGCTAACTATGGCTACACCTTC. It specifies CASMRAANYGYTF.

This clonotype was seen more than once but under ten times. The CDR3 protein is CASSQDWGYGYTF. The CDR3 coding sequence is TGTGCCAGCAGCCAAGACTGGGGTTATGGCTACACCTTC. The chain combines TRBV3-1 with TRBJ1-2; the D is unclear. Per the germline V gene, CDR1 is LGHDT and CDR2 is YNNKEL (reference sequence). The CDR3 sequence is 13 residues long. The ends were cut back, 0 bases at V and 5 bases at J, with 7 bases in the middle.

This clonotype was recorded at least ten times. This chain uses TRBV27 with TRBJ1-2; D is perhaps TRBD1 (6 bases). Trimming took off 8 bases at V and 4 bases at J, with 20 bases between the two ends. This CDR3 comprises 15 residues. From germline, CDR1 is MNHEY and CDR2 SMNVEV (reference sequence). The CDR3 coding sequence is TGTGCCAGCGGGCTCTGGACAGCCTCAGGCTATGGCTACACCTTC. It translates to CASGLWTASGYGYTF.

About this clonotype itself: It may be a read error: a sequence one base away is much more abundant. This is likely a read error, given that the CDR3 carries no conserved phenylalanine or tryptophan at its end. The chain uses TRBV30 and TRBJ1-4; no clear D gene. The CDR3 sequence is 11 residues long. CDR1 and CDR2 (germline): GTSNPN, SVGIG (reference sequence). The V and J ends lost 2 bases and 10 bases respectively, with 8 bases between them. The CDR3 coding sequence is TGTGCCTGGAGTAAATTTGGAAAACTGTTTCTT. Amino acids: CAWSKFGKLFL.

This clonotype has a handful of counts. The V call is TRBV19, the J call TRBJ2-7, with D perhaps TRBD1 (6 bases). Trimming shortened V by 3 bases and J by 5 bases, and 20 bases separated the two germline ends. The CDR3 consists of 16 residues. The germline gives CDR1 LNHDA, CDR2 SQIVND (reference sequence). The CDR3 loop reads CASSIRGSPRPNEQYF. For the CDR3, the DNA is TGTGCCAGTAGTATCAGGGGCTCCCCTCGACCCAACGAGCAGTACTTC.

Concerning this clonotype: This may be a read error, as it is one base from a much larger clone. This chain connects TRBV6-1 to TRBJ2-5, with D maybe TRBD1 (6 bases). The CDR3 has 15 residues. Germline CDR1 and CDR2: MNHNS and SASEGT. The DNA for the CDR3 is TGTGCCAGCAGTGAAAGTCCCGGCAGGGGAGAGGCCCAGTACTTC. This translates into CASSESPGRGEAQYF.

Concerning this clonotype: A much larger clone differs by one base, so this may be a read error. The CDR3 spells CAGSKLGDFNSNQPQHF. The CDR3 nucleotides are TGTGCCGGCAGTAAATTAGGGGACTTTAATAGCAATCAGCCCCAGCATTTT. J is TRBJ1-5 and V is TRBV28; tentative D call: TRBD1 (5 bases). CDR1 and CDR2 from the germline V gene are MDHEN and SYDVKM. CDR3 length: 17 amino acids.

The chain uses TRBV12-3 or TRBV12-4 and TRBJ1-6, with D possibly matching TRBD1 (5 bases). V shed 8 bases and J shed 14 bases, with 16 bases lying between them. The CDR3 is 12 residues long. CDR3: CASGPPGGALHF. CDR3 DNA: TGTGCCAGCGGACCCCCCGGGGGAGCCCTCCACTTT.

The chain carries TRBV5-1 and TRBJ2-5; 11 positions match TRBD2. The CDR3 totals 16 residues. The germline V gene encodes CDR1 SGHRS and CDR2 YFSETQ. V lost 2 bases and J lost 2; bases outside the gene matches: 5. This CDR3 reads CASSFGLAGQQETQYF. The CDR3 DNA is TGCGCCAGCAGCTTCGGACTAGCGGGCCAACAAGAGACCCAGTACTTC.

Many counts were recorded for this clonotype. This clone may be a read error of a much larger clone one base away. The V call is TRBV11-2, the J call TRBJ1-1, with TRBD1 matching 7 bases. Germline CDR1 SGHAT, CDR2 FQNNGV. CDR3 size: 14 residues. V dropped 4 bases and J dropped 0; count of bases not matched to a gene: 2. CDR3 DNA sequence: TGTGCCAGCAGCTGGGGACAGATGAACACTGAAGCTTTCTTT. The encoded protein is CASSWGQMNTEAFF.